The clone carrying this TCR beta chain was detected a few times. The source of the sample is a study of cytomegalovirus exposure and HLA in healthy donors. Amplification used 60 Vbeta primers and 13 Jbeta primers. The protocol was immunoSEQ multiplex PCR, while the TCRdb copy is restricted to in-frame clones and leaves out a portion. The sample carries under 95,000 clones, 60% to 80% recorded once. The CDR3 covers 15 residues. The V gene lost 7 bases and the J gene lost 7 bases, with 20 bases spanning the gap. Germline V gives CDR1 MDHEN, CDR2 SYDVKM. The TCR was taken from a man aged 35 to 55 in good health and CMV-seronegative. The chain is built from TRBV28 and TRBJ1-3; the D is unclear. Material: PBMCs. The CDR3 DNA sequence: TGTGCCAGCACCCCGCCCGCGCGATCGGGTAACACCATATATTTT. Protein: CASTPPARSGNTIYF.